These 21 T cell receptor beta chains were all obtained from the same sample, sequenced in a study of fetal regulatory T cell absence and autoimmunity. Data came from immunoSEQ multiplex PCR; TCRdb stores just in-frame clones and leaves some out. The data hold about 95,000 clones, with about two thirds observed a single time. Sequencing input: pancreas tissue. The receptors derive from a male donor with IPEX syndrome.

The chain combines TRBV27 with TRBJ1-2; TRBD1 aligns across 9 bases. CDR3 length: 13 amino acids. Germline values: CDR1 MNHEY, CDR2 SMNVEV (reference sequence). Losses at the gene ends were 6 bases for V and 2 bases for J; bases not matched to a gene: 1. The DNA for the CDR3 is TGTGCCAGCAGACAGGGGGCCAACTATGGCTACACCTTC. Its protein product is CASRQGANYGYTF.

The chain recombines TRBV5-6 with TRBJ1-2; TRBD1 aligns across 7 bases. The germline CDR1 and CDR2 sequences are SGHDT and YYEEEE. The CDR3 is 14 residues long. V lost 0 bases, J lost 6 bases, and 5 bases stayed unmatched. DNA of the CDR3: TGTGCCAGCAGCTTGGTTCAGGGGGATGATGGCTACACCTTC. Translated: CASSLVQGDDGYTF.

The chain employs TRBV10-3 and TRBJ2-5; TRBD2 matches 11 bases. Germline loops: CDR1 ENHRY, CDR2 SYGVKD. This CDR3 is built from 15 residues. The V gene end was trimmed by 2 bases and the J gene end by 2 bases; junction bases not matched to a gene: 1. This CDR3 reads CAISEGLAGQETQYF. The CDR3 DNA follows: TGTGCCATCAGTGAGGGACTAGCGGGTCAAGAGACCCAGTACTTC.

This clone came up once. J is TRBJ2-1 and V is TRBV2; no reliable D call. This CDR3 comprises 14 residues. V shed 8 bases and J shed 0 bases, with 11 bases lying between them. Germline V gene sequence: CDR1 SNHLY, CDR2 FYNNEI. This CDR3 reads CASRPTSSYNEQFF. Written as DNA, the CDR3 is TGTGCCAGCCGTCCTACAAGCTCCTACAATGAGCAGTTCTTC.

This chain links TRBV9 with TRBJ2-7; 8 bases line up with TRBD2. This CDR3 has 16 residues. Unmatched junction bases numbered 11, after V lost 4 bases and J lost 2 bases. The V gene's germline CDR1 is SGDLS and CDR2 YYNGEE. The DNA of the CDR3 is TGTGCCAGCAGCCCACATCAGGTGCGGGGGGCCTACGAGCAGTACTTC. Translating gives CASSPHQVRGAYEQYF.

The chain is built from TRBV9 and TRBJ2-7; 8 positions agree with TRBD2. Germline assignment: CDR1 SGDLS and CDR2 YYNGEE. Trimming at V came to 0 bases and at J to 0 bases, leaving 5 bases not matched to a gene. This CDR3 region has 16 residues. CDR3 bases: TGTGCCAGCAGCGTAGGAGCGGGAGCCATCTCCTACGAGCAGTACTTC. Amino acids: CASSVGAGAISYEQYF.

The gene calls are TRBV7-9 and TRBJ2-1; D gene uncertain. Germline V lookup: CDR1 SEHNR, CDR2 FQNEAQ (reference sequence). The CDR3 runs to 12 residues. Deletions cut 5 bases from V and 6 bases from J, with 8 bases between. The CDR3 reads CASSLRRNEQFF. The CDR3 DNA follows: TGTGCCAGCAGCCTCAGGCGCAATGAGCAGTTCTTC.

The V call is TRBV7-9, the J call TRBJ1-2, with D tentatively TRBD1 (6 bases). Germline assignment: CDR1 SEHNR and CDR2 FQNEAQ (reference sequence). The CDR3 covers 14 residues. V dropped 2 bases and J dropped 4 bases, with 11 bases sitting between them. The CDR3 loop is CASSLKQGGYGYTF. In DNA form, the CDR3 reads TGTGCCAGCAGCTTAAAACAGGGAGGCTATGGCTACACCTTC. Full variable domain (rest looked up from reference TRBV7-9 and TRBJ1-2): DTGVSQNPRHKITKRGQNVTFRCDPISEHNRLYWYRQTLGQGPEFLTYFQNEAQLEKSRLLSDRFSAERPKGSFSTLEIQRTEQGDSAMYLCASSLKQGGYGYTFGSGTRLTVV.

The chain has TRBV5-1 and TRBJ1-1; D is unresolved. The CDR3 is 14 amino acids. Germline values: CDR1 SGHRS, CDR2 YFSETQ. Trimming stripped 1 base from V and 1 base from J, with 8 bases between. The CDR3: CASSLPPPNTEAFF. The CDR3 DNA is TGCGCCAGCAGCTTGCCCCCCCCGAACACTGAAGCTTTCTTT.

This chain links TRBV19 with TRBJ2-7; 8 positions match TRBD1. This CDR3 region has 14 residues. The J segment lost 2 bases and the V segment lost 6 bases, leaving 6 bases of the junction unmatched. Germline V gene data show CDR1 as LNHDA and CDR2 as SQIVND (reference sequence). CDR3 region: CASRRDRGPYEQYF. The CDR3 DNA follows: TGTGCCAGTAGACGCGACAGGGGCCCCTACGAGCAGTACTTC.

The J gene is TRBJ1-5, the V gene TRBV13, with a possible D match to TRBD1 (5 bases). The CDR3 spans 15 residues. Germline V lookup: CDR1 PRHDT, CDR2 FYEKMQ (reference sequence). V was clipped by 0 bases and J by 4 bases, with 10 bases between them. The CDR3 spells CASSLGWTPNQPQHF. The CDR3 bases are TGTGCCAGCAGCTTAGGTTGGACACCAAATCAGCCCCAGCATTTT. The full variable domain, with the rest looked up from reference TRBV13 and TRBJ1-5, is AAGVIQSPRHLIKEKRETATLKCYPIPRHDTVYWYQQGPGQDPQFLISFYEKMQSDKGSIPDRFSAQQFSDYHSELNMSSLELGDSALYFCASSLGWTPNQPQHFGDGTRLSIL.

This clone showed up just once. The chain joins TRBV5-6 to TRBJ2-7, with 10 bases aligning to TRBD2. CDR3 length: 15 amino acids. The germline CDR1 and CDR2 sequences are SGHDT and YYEEEE. The junction had 6 bases not matched to a gene; V was cut back by 1 base and J by 5 bases. CDR3: CASSLYLAGENEQYF. The CDR3 nucleotides read TGTGCCAGCAGCTTGTACCTAGCGGGGGAGAACGAGCAGTACTTC.

This chain connects TRBV7-9 to TRBJ1-1, with 8 bases identical to TRBD1. With 1 base clipped from V and 0 bases from J, the junction kept 7 bases outside the gene matches. The CDR3 sequence is 17 residues long. Germline V gene data show CDR1 as SEHNR and CDR2 as FQNEAQ (reference sequence). CDR3 nucleotide sequence: TGTGCCAGCAGCTTAGGAGACAGGGGATGGATGAACACTGAAGCTTTCTTT. Translating it yields CASSLGDRGWMNTEAFF. The full variable domain, its missing parts supplied by reference TRBV7-9 and TRBJ1-1, is DTGVSQNPRHKITKRGQNVTFRCDPISEHNRLYWYRQTLGQGPEFLTYFQNEAQLEKSRLLSDRFSAERPKGSFSTLEIQRTEQGDSAMYLCASSLGDRGWMNTEAFFGQGTRLTVV.

Only one count was recorded for this clone. Relative to the germline gene, one junction end is altered; a read error may explain this. The V call is TRBV6-1, the J call TRBJ2-5; D call uncertain. This CDR3 is 15 amino acids long. The germline V gene encodes CDR1 MNHNS and CDR2 SASEGT. The CDR3 spells CASSEGPVLRETQYF. In nucleotides, the CDR3 is TGTGCCAGCAGCGAAGGGCCCGTCCTGAGAGAGACCCAGTACTTC.

The rearrangement uses TRBV27 and TRBJ2-1; D is tentatively TRBD1 or TRBD2 (7 bases each). The CDR3 extends over 15 amino acids. The ends were cut back, 7 bases at V and 10 bases at J, with 23 bases in the middle. CDR1 and CDR2 (germline): MNHEY, SMNVEV (reference sequence). The CDR3 sequence is CASTLRAGRGQEQFF. In DNA form, the CDR3 reads TGTGCCAGCACTCTCCGTGCGGGGAGGGGACAGGAGCAGTTCTTC.

This chain connects TRBV30 to TRBJ2-1; D gene ambiguous. This CDR3 contains 13 residues. Germline lookup yields CDR1 GTSNPN and CDR2 SVGIG (reference sequence). V lost 1 base and J lost 7, with 11 bases in between. The CDR3 here is CAWSAVTSNEQFF. The CDR3 coding sequence is TGTGCCTGGAGTGCGGTGACCTCAAATGAGCAGTTCTTC.

Note on this clone: One junction end does not reproduce the germline sequence, and a read error may be involved. The chain employs TRBV7-7 and TRBJ2-3; TRBD1 agrees at 8 bases. The CDR3 is 15 amino acids. CDR1 and CDR2 from the germline V gene are SSHAT and FNYEAQ (reference sequence). As DNA, the CDR3 is TGTGCTAGCAGCTTAGGACAGGGACCGGGAGATACGCAGTATTTT. Amino acid sequence: CASSLGQGPGDTQYF.

The sample holds a few counts of this clone. This chain connects TRBV5-1 to TRBJ2-7, with 7 bases lining up with TRBD2. Germline V gives CDR1 SGHRS, CDR2 YFSETQ. V lost 0 bases and J lost 4; bases outside the gene matches: 7. The CDR3 is made up of 15 amino acids. The CDR3 nucleotides are TGCGCCAGCAGCTTGGGGTGGACGGGGGGATACGAGCAGTACTTC. Its translation is CASSLGWTGGYEQYF.

This sequence joins TRBV25-1 and TRBJ2-1; D remains ambiguous. V dropped 3 bases and J dropped 3 bases, with 9 bases sitting between them. This CDR3 is built from 14 residues. Germline V gives CDR1 MGHDK, CDR2 SYGVNS. The CDR3 loop reads CASSDVGIYNEQFF. DNA of the CDR3: TGTGCCAGCAGTGATGTGGGGATCTACAATGAGCAGTTCTTC. The full variable domain, with the rest looked up from reference TRBV25-1 and TRBJ2-1, is EADIYQTPRYLVIGTGKKITLECSQTMGHDKMYWYQQDPGMELHLIHYSYGVNSTEKGDLSSESTVSRIRTEHFPLTLESARPSHTSQYLCASSDVGIYNEQFFGPGTRLTVL.

V usage is TRBV2 and J usage is TRBJ2-7, with 10 bases matching TRBD2. J lost 6 bases, V lost 8 bases, and 7 bases had no gene match. The germline V gene encodes CDR1 SNHLY and CDR2 FYNNEI. This CDR3 has 13 amino acids. The CDR3 reads CASRSSGSSEQYF. The CDR3 DNA follows: TGTGCCAGCCGTTCTAGCGGGAGTAGCGAGCAGTACTTC.

The genes are TRBV4-3 and TRBJ2-7; D is uncertain. The CDR3 has 14 amino acids. Trimming stripped 2 bases from V and 4 bases from J, with 12 bases between. Germline assignment: CDR1 LGHNA and CDR2 YSLEER. CDR3 nucleotide sequence: TGCGCCAGCAGCCAACAAACGGCTTCATACGAGCAGTACTTC. Translation gives CASSQQTASYEQYF.